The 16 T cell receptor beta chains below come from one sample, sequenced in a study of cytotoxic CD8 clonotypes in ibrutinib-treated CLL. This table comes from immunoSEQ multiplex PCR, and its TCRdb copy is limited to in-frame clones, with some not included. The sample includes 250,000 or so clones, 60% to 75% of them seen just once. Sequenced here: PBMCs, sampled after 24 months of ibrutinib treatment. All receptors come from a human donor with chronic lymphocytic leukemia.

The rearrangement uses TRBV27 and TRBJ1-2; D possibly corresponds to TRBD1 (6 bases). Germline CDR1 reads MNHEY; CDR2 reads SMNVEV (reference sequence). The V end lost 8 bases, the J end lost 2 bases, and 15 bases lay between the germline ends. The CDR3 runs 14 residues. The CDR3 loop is CASSAGQLNYGYTF. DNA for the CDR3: TGTGCCAGCTCTGCGGGACAATTAAACTATGGCTACACCTTC.

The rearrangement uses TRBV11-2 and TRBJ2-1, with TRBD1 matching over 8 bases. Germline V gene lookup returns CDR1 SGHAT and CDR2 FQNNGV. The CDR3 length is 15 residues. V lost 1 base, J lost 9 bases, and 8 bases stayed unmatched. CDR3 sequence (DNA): TGTGCCAGCAGCTTAGGGACAGGGACTTCACGTGAGCAGTTCTTC. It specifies CASSLGTGTSREQFF.

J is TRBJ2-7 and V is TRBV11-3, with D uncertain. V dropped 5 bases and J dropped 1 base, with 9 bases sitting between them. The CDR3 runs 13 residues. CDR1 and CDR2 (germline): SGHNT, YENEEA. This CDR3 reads CASSRSGSYEQYF. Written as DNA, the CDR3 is TGTGCCAGCAGCAGATCAGGATCCTACGAGCAGTACTTC.

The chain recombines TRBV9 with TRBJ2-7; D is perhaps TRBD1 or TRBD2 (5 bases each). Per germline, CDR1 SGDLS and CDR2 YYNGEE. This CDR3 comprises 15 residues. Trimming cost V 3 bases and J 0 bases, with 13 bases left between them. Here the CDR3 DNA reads TGTGCCAGCAGCGCTCGGGACGTGCCCTCCTACGAGCAGTACTTC. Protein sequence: CASSARDVPSYEQYF.

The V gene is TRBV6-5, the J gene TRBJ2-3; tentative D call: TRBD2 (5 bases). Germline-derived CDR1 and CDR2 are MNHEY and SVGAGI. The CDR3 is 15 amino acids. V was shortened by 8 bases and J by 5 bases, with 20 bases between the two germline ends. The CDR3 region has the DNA TGTGCCAGCGCTATTAGCGTTAGCATGGGAGATACGCAGTATTTT. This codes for CASAISVSMGDTQYF.

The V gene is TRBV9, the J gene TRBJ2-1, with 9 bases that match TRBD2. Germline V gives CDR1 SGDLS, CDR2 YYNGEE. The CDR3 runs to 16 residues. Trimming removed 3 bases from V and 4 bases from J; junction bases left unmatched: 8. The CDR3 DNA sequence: TGTGCCAGCAGCGACTCGACTAGCGGACTTTACAATGAGCAGTTCTTC. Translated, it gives CASSDSTSGLYNEQFF.

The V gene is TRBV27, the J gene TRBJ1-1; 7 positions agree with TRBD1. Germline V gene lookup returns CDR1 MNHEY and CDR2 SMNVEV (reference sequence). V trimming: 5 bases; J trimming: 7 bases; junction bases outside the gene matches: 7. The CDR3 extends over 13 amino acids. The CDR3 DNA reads TGTGCCAGCAGTCCAGGACAGGCCGGTGAAGCTTTCTTT. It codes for CASSPGQAGEAFF.

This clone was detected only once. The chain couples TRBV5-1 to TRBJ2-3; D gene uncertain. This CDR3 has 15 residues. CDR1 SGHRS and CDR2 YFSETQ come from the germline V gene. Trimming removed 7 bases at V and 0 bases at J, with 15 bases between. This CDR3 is CASSPPASSTDTQYF. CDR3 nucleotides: TGCGCCAGCTCACCCCCTGCGTCTAGCACAGATACGCAGTATTTT.

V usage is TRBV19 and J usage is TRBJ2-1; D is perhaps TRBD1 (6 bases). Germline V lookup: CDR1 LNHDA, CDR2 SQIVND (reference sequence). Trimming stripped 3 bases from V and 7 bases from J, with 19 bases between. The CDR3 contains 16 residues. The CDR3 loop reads CASSISAGVLRNEQFF. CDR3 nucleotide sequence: TGTGCCAGTAGTATCTCCGCAGGGGTCCTACGGAATGAGCAGTTCTTC.

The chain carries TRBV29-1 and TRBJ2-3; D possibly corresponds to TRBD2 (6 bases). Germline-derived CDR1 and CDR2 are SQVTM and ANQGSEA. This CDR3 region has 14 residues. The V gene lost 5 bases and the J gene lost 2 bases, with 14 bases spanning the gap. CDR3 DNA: TGCAGCGTTTCTGGGGCTAGCGTCACAGATACGCAGTATTTT. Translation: CSVSGASVTDTQYF.

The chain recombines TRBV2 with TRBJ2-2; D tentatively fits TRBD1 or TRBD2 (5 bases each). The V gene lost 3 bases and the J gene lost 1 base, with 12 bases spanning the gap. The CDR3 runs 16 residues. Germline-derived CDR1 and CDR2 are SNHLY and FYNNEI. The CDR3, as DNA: TGTGCCAGCAGTGAGGTCGGGACGGTGAACACCGGGGAGCTGTTTTTT. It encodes CASSEVGTVNTGELFF.

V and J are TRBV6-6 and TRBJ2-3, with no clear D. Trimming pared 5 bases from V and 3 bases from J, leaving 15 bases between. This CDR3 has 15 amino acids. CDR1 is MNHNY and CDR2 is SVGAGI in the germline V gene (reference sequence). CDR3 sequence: CASSGFLIDTDTQYF. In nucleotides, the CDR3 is TGTGCCAGCAGTGGGTTCCTCATAGATACAGATACGCAGTATTTT.

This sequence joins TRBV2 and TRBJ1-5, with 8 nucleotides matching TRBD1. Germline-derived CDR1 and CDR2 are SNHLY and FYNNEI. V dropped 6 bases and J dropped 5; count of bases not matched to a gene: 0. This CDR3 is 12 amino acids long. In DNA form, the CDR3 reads TGTGCCAGCAGGGGACAGGATCAGCCCCAGCATTTT. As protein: CASRGQDQPQHF.

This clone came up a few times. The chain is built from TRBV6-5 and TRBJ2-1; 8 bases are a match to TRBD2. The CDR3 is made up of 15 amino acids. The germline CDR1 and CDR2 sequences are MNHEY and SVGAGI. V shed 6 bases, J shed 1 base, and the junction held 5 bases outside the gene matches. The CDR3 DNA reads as TGTGCCAGCAGGGACGGGAGGGGGTCCTACAATGAGCAGTTCTTC. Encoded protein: CASRDGRGSYNEQFF.

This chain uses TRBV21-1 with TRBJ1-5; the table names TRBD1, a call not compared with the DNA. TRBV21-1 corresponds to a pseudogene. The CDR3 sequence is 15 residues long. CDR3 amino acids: CASGTEIISNQPQHF. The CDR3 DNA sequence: TGTGCCAGCGGGACAGAGATTATTAGCAATCAGCCCCAGCATTTT.

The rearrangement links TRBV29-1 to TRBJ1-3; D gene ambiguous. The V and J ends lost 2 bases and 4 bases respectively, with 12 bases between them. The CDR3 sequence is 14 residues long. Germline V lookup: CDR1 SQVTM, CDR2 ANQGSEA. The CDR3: CSVEQPPSGNTIYF. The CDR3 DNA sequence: TGCAGCGTTGAACAGCCGCCCTCCGGAAACACCATATATTTT.